A single sample is the source of the 21 T cell receptor beta chains below, sequenced in a study of PD-L1 blockade in urothelial cancer. The data were produced by immunoSEQ multiplex PCR, yet TCRdb's version contains in-frame clones alone and is incomplete. The data show 75,000 to 95,000 clones, roughly nine tenths seen once. Sequencing was performed on PBMCs, taken around atezolizumab (anti-PD-L1) treatment. These receptor sequences come from a man in his 60s with urothelial cancer.

The chain is built from TRBV5-1 and TRBJ2-5; TRBD2 might be the D (6 bases). Trimming took 4 bases from V and 4 from J, leaving 8 bases between them. Germline V gene sequence: CDR1 SGHRS, CDR2 YFSETQ. The CDR3 has 12 residues. CDR3 region: CASSHGGETQYF. The CDR3 nucleotides are TGCGCCAGCAGCCACGGGGGAGAGACCCAGTACTTC.

V gene TRBV5-6 combines with J gene TRBJ2-5, with no clear D. The CDR3 is 16 residues long. Germline V gene sequence: CDR1 SGHDT, CDR2 YYEEEE. Trimming took off 1 base at V and 1 base at J, with 14 bases between the two ends. CDR3 sequence: CASSLTRMSSQETQYF. The CDR3, as DNA: TGTGCCAGCAGCTTGACGAGGATGTCTAGCCAAGAGACCCAGTACTTC.

The rearrangement links TRBV5-1 to TRBJ2-3, with TRBD1 matching 9 bases. Germline CDR1 SGHRS, CDR2 YFSETQ. The V gene end was trimmed by 4 bases and the J gene end by 4 bases; junction bases not matched to a gene: 10. CDR3 length: 16 residues. This chain's CDR3 is CASSPGTGKVPDTQYF. In DNA form, the CDR3 reads TGCGCCAGCAGCCCCGGGACAGGGAAGGTACCAGATACGCAGTATTTT.

This clone has a handful of counts. J is TRBJ2-2 and V is TRBV14, with 10 bases matching TRBD2. Looked up from germline, CDR1 is SGHDN and CDR2 is FVKESK. J was trimmed by 3 bases and V by 1 base; bases with no gene match: 8. This CDR3 has 18 amino acids. The CDR3: CASSQAGGGLAYTGELFF. The DNA for the CDR3 is TGTGCCAGCAGCCAAGCTGGAGGGGGACTAGCGTACACCGGGGAGCTGTTTTTT.

J is TRBJ1-5 and V is TRBV19; TRBD1 agrees at 8 bases. Germline values: CDR1 LNHDA, CDR2 SQIVND (reference sequence). The CDR3 consists of 15 residues. The ends lost 3 bases at V and 4 bases at J; junction bases unmatched: 5. This chain's CDR3 is CASSMGQGANQPQHF. CDR3 coding DNA: TGTGCCAGTAGTATGGGGCAGGGGGCGAATCAGCCCCAGCATTTT.

This clone was seen only once. The chain uses TRBV10-1 and TRBJ2-5, with D tentatively TRBD1 (5 bases). Per the germline V gene, CDR1 is WNHNN and CDR2 is SYGVQD (reference sequence). The CDR3 length is 14 residues. Trimming stripped 8 bases from V and 5 bases from J, with 18 bases between. CDR3 nucleotide sequence: TGCGCCAGCTCACCGGACACCAGACGGGAGACCCAGTACTTC. As protein: CASSPDTRRETQYF.

The chain is built from TRBV5-6 and TRBJ1-2; D may be TRBD1 (6 bases). V gave up 0 bases and J gave up 8 bases, with 17 bases separating them. From germline, CDR1 is SGHDT and CDR2 YYEEEE. The CDR3 loop spans 15 amino acids. In DNA, the CDR3 is TGTGCCAGCAGCTTGGATCACAGGGAGCGAAGAGGCTACACCTTC. Translated, it gives CASSLDHRERRGYTF. Combining the CDR3 with reference TRBV5-6 and TRBJ1-2 gives the whole variable domain DAGVTQSPTHLIKTRGQQVTLRCSPKSGHDTVSWYQQALGQGPQFIFQYYEEEERQRGNFPDRFSGHQFPNYSSELNVNALLLGDSALYLCASSLDHRERRGYTFGSGTRLTVV.

The genes are TRBV4-3 and TRBJ2-7, with TRBD1 identical over 11 bases. Germline V gives CDR1 LGHNA, CDR2 YSLEER. CDR3 length: 15 residues. V lost 4 bases to trimming and J lost 7 bases; unmatched junction nucleotides: 9. The CDR3 is CASSLTTGTGGEQYF. CDR3 bases: TGCGCCAGCAGCCTCACGACCGGGACAGGGGGTGAGCAGTACTTC.

The chain is built from TRBV19 and TRBJ1-4; TRBD1 matches 9 bases. V lost 5 bases to trimming and J lost 11 bases; unmatched junction nucleotides: 9. There are 14 residues in the CDR3. Looked up from germline, CDR1 is LNHDA and CDR2 is SQIVND (reference sequence). The CDR3 spells CASSPPDRGGKLFF. CDR3 in DNA: TGTGCCAGTAGTCCCCCGGACAGGGGAGGGAAACTGTTTTTT. The whole variable domain, remainder taken from reference TRBV19 and TRBJ1-4, is DGGITQSPKYLFRKEGQNVTLSCEQNLNHDAMYWYRQDPGQGLRLIYYSQIVNDFQKGDIAEGYSVSREKKESFPLTVTSAQKNPTAFYLCASSPPDRGGKLFFGSGTQLSVL.

The CDR3 sequence is CASSLARLAGPQFF. The CDR3 region has the DNA TGTGCCAGCAGCTTGGCTCGGCTAGCGGGACCGCAGTTCTTC. The gene calls are TRBV5-4 and TRBJ2-1; 9 bases are shared with TRBD2. The CDR3 is 14 residues long. The germline V gene has CDR1 SGHNT and CDR2 YYREEE (reference sequence). V shed 0 bases and J 12 bases; nucleotides not matched to a gene: 7.

This chain uses TRBV6-1 with TRBJ2-5; possibly TRBD1 for D (6 bases). Germline V gene data show CDR1 as MNHNS and CDR2 as SASEGT. The CDR3 extends over 12 amino acids. The V end lost 4 bases, the J end lost 5 bases, and 8 bases lay between the germline ends. The DNA for the CDR3 is TGTGCCAGCAGTGCGCAGGGGGAGACCCAGTACTTC. This gives the protein CASSAQGETQYF.

The CDR3 coding sequence is TGTGCCAGCAGGGAGGCAGGGGACCCCTCCTACGAGCAGTACTTC. Translated: CASREAGDPSYEQYF. The genes are TRBV7-2 and TRBJ2-7; D perhaps matches TRBD1 (6 bases). CDR3 size: 15 residues. Between the trimmed V and J ends, which lost 6 bases and 0 bases, there was a span of 15 bases. CDR1 is SGHTA and CDR2 is FQGNSA in the germline V gene.

This clone was picked up a small number of times. The V gene is TRBV6-4, the J gene TRBJ1-1, with D tentatively TRBD1 (5 bases). The germline V and J ends were trimmed by 3 bases and 3 bases, with 8 bases remaining between them. This CDR3 spans 13 amino acids. Germline V gene data show CDR1 as MRHNA and CDR2 as SNTAGT. Here the CDR3 DNA reads TGTGCCAGCAGTGAGCGGGGGGACACTGAAGCTTTCTTT. Residues: CASSERGDTEAFF.

J is TRBJ1-3 and V is TRBV2, with TRBD1 as a possible D gene (5 bases). V was cut by 8 bases and J by 2 bases, with 10 bases left in between. This CDR3 has 13 amino acids. Germline assignment: CDR1 SNHLY and CDR2 FYNNEI. The CDR3 protein is CASGTAAGNTIYF. The CDR3 DNA sequence: TGTGCCAGCGGGACTGCTGCTGGAAACACCATATATTTT.

CDR3 DNA sequence: TGTGCCAGCAGCTTACAGCCTAGCGGGGGGCGGGATACGCAGTATTTT. Translating it yields CASSLQPSGGRDTQYF. The chain recombines TRBV7-3 with TRBJ2-3; 11 nucleotides align to TRBD2. The CDR3 runs to 16 residues. V gave up 2 bases and J gave up 6 bases; unmatched junction bases: 7. Germline CDR1 and CDR2: SGHTA and FQGTGA.

CDR3 residues: CASSEGGGETQYF. The DNA for the CDR3 is TGTGCCAGCAGTGAAGGGGGGGGAGAGACCCAGTACTTC. The genes are TRBV2 and TRBJ2-5; 7 nucleotides line up with TRBD2. This CDR3 spans 13 amino acids. Per the germline V gene, CDR1 is SNHLY and CDR2 is FYNNEI. The junction had 0 bases not matched to a gene; V was cut back by 1 base and J by 4 bases.

V usage is TRBV27 and J usage is TRBJ2-7, with D tentatively TRBD2 (7 bases). Trimming pared 3 bases from V and 3 bases from J, leaving 15 bases between. Germline V gives CDR1 MNHEY, CDR2 SMNVEV (reference sequence). The CDR3 contains 15 residues. The CDR3, as DNA: TGTGCCAGCAGTTTGGCCGTGGGAGGGGGCTACGAGCAGTACTTC. It is translated as CASSLAVGGGYEQYF.

The J gene is TRBJ2-3, the V gene TRBV4-2; TRBD1 might be the D (5 bases). This CDR3 has 13 amino acids. Trimming shortened V by 3 bases and J by 4 bases, and 8 bases separated the two germline ends. Germline CDR1 is LGHNA and CDR2 is YNFKEQ. The CDR3 here is CASSHATADTQYF. DNA of the CDR3: TGTGCCAGCAGCCACGCGACAGCAGATACGCAGTATTTT.

For this clone: The junction shows a germline mismatch at one end, possibly a read error. The chain's CDR3 is CASSSGNQAQHF. CDR3 nucleotides: TGTGCCAGCAGCTCCGGTAATCAGGCCCAGCATTTT. The rearrangement links TRBV7-8 to TRBJ1-5, with D uncertain. Germline V lookup: CDR1 SGHVS, CDR2 FQNEAQ. The length of the CDR3 is 12 residues.

The chain carries TRBV4-2 and TRBJ1-3; a possible D gene is TRBD1 (6 bases). The length of the CDR3 is 16 residues. V lost 0 bases and J lost 4, with 13 bases in between. Germline loops: CDR1 LGHNA, CDR2 YNFKEQ. DNA for the CDR3: TGTGCCAGCAGCCAAGAAAGTATGGGGACAGGAAACACCATATATTTT. Translating gives CASSQESMGTGNTIYF.

The chain joins TRBV9 to TRBJ2-5; weak D call: TRBD1 (5 bases). Per the germline V gene, CDR1 is SGDLS and CDR2 is YYNGEE. V was clipped by 2 bases and J by 0 bases, with 5 bases between them. The CDR3 extends over 13 amino acids. Here the CDR3 reads CASSVRDQETQYF. CDR3 coding DNA: TGTGCCAGCAGCGTCAGGGACCAAGAGACCCAGTACTTC.